These 30 T cell receptor beta chains were all obtained from the same sample, sequenced in a study of spatial heterogeneity in lung cancer. Study-wide findings and caveats: For expanded intratumoral alpha and beta TCRs, counts tracked tumor mutation counts.

Time point meaning: sample taken at primary tumor resection. TCRdb re-called the 5' RACE reads with MiXCR, one entry per CDR3 protein. Among around 15,000 distinct CDR3 sequences listed, 6% to 7% were seen once. Their cognate antigens are unknown. Sequenced here: lung tumor tissue, sampled at surgery. The receptors were sampled from a female donor with early-stage non-small cell lung cancer.

This clonotype was observed a handful of times. Because this beta chain is a stray read in a library intended to capture alpha chains, its abundance should not be given much weight. The V and J genes are TRBV19 and TRBJ1-2; D remains unclear. CDR1 is LNHDA and CDR2 is SQIVND in the germline V gene (reference sequence). Trimming removed 3 bases from V and 7 bases from J, with 15 bases in between. This CDR3 has 14 amino acids. Here the CDR3 reads CASSIAGKDGGYTF. The CDR3 region has the DNA TGTGCCAGTAGTATTGCGGGAAAGGATGGTGGCTACACCTTC.

This clonotype was recorded many times. This beta chain lies outside the target of a library built for alpha chains; its clone size means little. The chain uses TRBV5-1 and TRBJ2-3; 8 nucleotides line up with TRBD2. This CDR3 spans 15 amino acids. The junction had 4 bases not matched to a gene; V was cut back by 0 bases and J by 4 bases. The germline V gene has CDR1 SGHRS and CDR2 YFSETQ. CDR3 residues: CASSLAGGAADTQYF. CDR3 DNA: TGCGCCAGCAGCTTGGCCGGGGGGGCGGCAGATACGCAGTATTTT.

This clonotype was counted many times. This beta chain represents an off-target read in a library built for alpha chains; its size is of limited meaning. The rearrangement links TRBV12-3 or TRBV12-4 to TRBJ2-3, with 7 bases identical to TRBD2. The V gene end was trimmed by 6 bases and the J gene end by 2 bases; junction bases not matched to a gene: 11. The CDR3 has 16 residues. CDR3 region: CASSSWAGTNTDTQYF. In DNA, the CDR3 is TGTGCCAGCAGCTCTTGGGCGGGGACTAACACAGATACGCAGTATTTT.

This clonotype occurred many times. Being off target in a library aimed at alpha chains, this beta chain has a size of little meaning. This chain uses TRBV4-3 with TRBJ2-2, with D possibly being TRBD2 (5 bases). This CDR3 spans 14 amino acids. Germline loops: CDR1 LGHNA, CDR2 YSLEER. Trimming cost V 5 bases and J 6 bases, with 13 bases left between them. The CDR3 loop is CASSWTLFSGELFF. CDR3 DNA sequence: TGCGCCAGCAGCTGGACTTTGTTCTCCGGGGAGCTGTTTTTT.

This clonotype showed up just a few times. In a library made to pick up alpha chains, this beta chain is a stray read with a size that means little. The chain uses TRBV6-2 or TRBV6-3 and TRBJ2-7, with TRBD1 matching over 7 bases. V gave up 5 bases and J gave up 9 bases; unmatched junction bases: 7. This CDR3 has 12 amino acids. The V gene's germline CDR1 is MNHEY and CDR2 SVGEGT. The CDR3 reads CASSPGTARQYF. CDR3 DNA sequence: TGTGCCAGCAGTCCTGGGACAGCGAGGCAGTACTTC.

This clonotype was seen many times. This beta chain appears as a stray read in a library generated for alpha chains; its size is not informative. The chain carries TRBV6-2 or TRBV6-3 and TRBJ2-7; weak D call: TRBD2 (6 bases). The CDR3 is 14 residues long. Trimming took off 5 bases at V and 0 bases at J, with 11 bases between the two ends. CDR1 MNHEY and CDR2 SVGEGT come from the germline V gene. The CDR3 loop reads CASSQRRGSYEQYF. CDR3 DNA sequence: TGTGCCAGCAGTCAAAGGAGGGGCTCCTACGAGCAGTACTTC.

Ten or more counts support this clonotype. A library made for alpha chains picked up this beta chain off target, so its size means little. This rearrangement joins TRBV25-1 to TRBJ2-1; a possible D gene is TRBD1 (5 bases). The germline V gene has CDR1 MGHDK and CDR2 SYGVNS. This CDR3 is 16 amino acids long. Deletions cut 3 bases from V and 0 bases from J, with 12 bases between. The CDR3 reads CASSDQGPSSYNEQFF. The CDR3 DNA reads as TGTGCCAGCAGTGATCAGGGTCCCAGCTCCTACAATGAGCAGTTCTTC.

About this clonotype itself: A junction end diverges from the germline sequence, so it may reflect a read error. This beta chain came through as a stray read in a library set up for alpha chains, and its size says little. The rearrangement links TRBV13 to TRBJ2-7, with D perhaps being TRBD1 or TRBD2 (6 bases each). CDR1 and CDR2 (germline): PRHDT, FYEKMQ (reference sequence). This CDR3 has 15 amino acids. In DNA form, the CDR3 reads TGTGCCAGCAGATTAGGCGGGACAACTGGCTACGAGCAGTACTTC. Its translation is CASRLGGTTGYEQYF.

This clonotype was recorded many times. Because this beta chain is a stray read in a library intended to capture alpha chains, its abundance should not be given much weight. The V gene is TRBV11-2, the J gene TRBJ1-1; D is perhaps TRBD1 (5 bases). The length of the CDR3 is 13 residues. CDR1 and CDR2 (germline): SGHAT, FQNNGV. V lost 8 bases and J 1 base, leaving 11 bases between the germline ends. This CDR3 is CASGSQGNTEAFF. The DNA of the CDR3 is TGTGCCAGCGGCTCTCAGGGGAACACTGAAGCTTTCTTT.

This clonotype was seen repeatedly, ten times or more. The library was designed around alpha chains, so this beta chain is a stray read whose abundance carries little weight. This chain links TRBV6-2 or TRBV6-3 with TRBJ2-2; a weak D match, TRBD2 (6 bases). This CDR3 has 14 residues. CDR1 MNHEY and CDR2 SVGEGT come from the germline V gene. With 5 bases removed from V and 7 bases from J, the gap between germline ends came to 14 bases. CDR3 loop: CASSPWLAHGELFF. CDR3 coding DNA: TGTGCCAGCAGTCCCTGGCTAGCGCACGGGGAGCTGTTTTTT.

This clonotype was seen ten or more times. Since it is a stray read in a library aimed at alpha chains, this beta chain has a size that is not meaningful. The J gene is TRBJ2-5, the V gene TRBV3-1; no definite D call. Germline assignment: CDR1 LGHDT and CDR2 YNNKEL (reference sequence). The CDR3 totals 14 residues. V lost 2 bases and J lost 5, with 12 bases in between. As DNA, the CDR3 is TGTGCCAGCAGCCAAAATGCAGGAACTGAGACCCAGTACTTC. This encodes CASSQNAGTETQYF.

This clonotype was seen repeatedly, ten times or more. For a library built for alpha chains, this beta chain is a stray read; little rests on its size. CDR3 amino acids: CSARSGQFNEKLFF. The CDR3 bases are TGCAGTGCTAGATCGGGACAGTTTAATGAAAAACTGTTTTTT. The gene calls are TRBV20-1 and TRBJ1-4; the match to TRBD1 covers 7 bases. The CDR3 runs to 14 residues. Germline CDR1 DFQATT, CDR2 SNEGSKA (reference sequence). V was clipped by 2 bases and J by 4 bases; unmatched bases: 4.

There are many counts of this clonotype. The library was built for alpha chains, so this beta chain is an off-target read and its size means little. This chain links TRBV27 with TRBJ1-2, with 10 bases identical to TRBD1. Germline V gives CDR1 MNHEY, CDR2 SMNVEV (reference sequence). CDR3 length: 13 residues. Trimming took 5 bases from V and 5 from J; bases not matched to a gene: 2. The CDR3 bases are TGTGCCAGCAGTCAGGGACAGGGGTATGGCTACACCTTC. Its translation: CASSQGQGYGYTF.

As for this clonotype: In a library made to pick up alpha chains, this beta chain is a stray read with a size that means little. The V gene is TRBV4-3, the J gene TRBJ2-3; no firm D call. The CDR3 extends over 15 amino acids. The V end was cut by 0 bases, the J end by 5 bases, with 12 bases between. CDR1 is LGHNA and CDR2 is YSLEER in the germline V gene. As DNA, the CDR3 is TGCGCCAGCAGCCAAGATCTGGCAGTGGGAGATACGCAGTATTTT. Protein: CASSQDLAVGDTQYF.

This clonotype was recorded many times. The library was built for alpha chains, so this beta chain is an off-target read and its size means little. The rearrangement uses TRBV4-1 and TRBJ2-5; 11 nucleotides align to TRBD2. The CDR3 extends over 19 amino acids. Germline V lookup: CDR1 MGHRA, CDR2 YSYEKL. With 2 bases clipped from V and 5 bases from J, the junction kept 16 bases outside the gene matches. CDR3 loop: CASSQPSTVAGGLMETQYF. Written as DNA, the CDR3 is TGCGCCAGCAGCCAACCCTCTACTGTAGCGGGGGGGCTTATGGAGACCCAGTACTTC.

This clonotype has at least ten counts. This beta chain lies outside the target of a library built for alpha chains; its clone size means little. CDR3: CASSRGGATYEQYF. CDR3 nucleotide sequence: TGTGCCAGCAGCCGGGGGGGGGCTACCTACGAGCAGTACTTC. This chain uses TRBV6-2 or TRBV6-3 with TRBJ2-7; 8 bases are shared with TRBD2. This CDR3 is built from 14 residues. From germline, CDR1 is MNHEY and CDR2 SVGEGT. With 6 bases clipped from V and 2 bases from J, the junction kept 6 bases outside the gene matches.

This clonotype has more than one count but fewer than ten. This beta chain is an unintended read in a library built for alpha chains; its size means little. The CDR3: CASSIGQTEGFNEQFF. CDR3 coding DNA: TGTGCCAGCAGCATAGGCCAGACAGAGGGGTTCAATGAGCAGTTCTTC. The chain combines TRBV21-1 with TRBJ2-1; TRBD1, the D gene given by the table, was not confirmed from the DNA. TRBV21-1 is deemed a pseudogene. The CDR3 consists of 16 residues.

By frequency in the sample, this clonotype is medium-sized. With the library built for alpha chains, this beta chain is off target and its frequency is not meaningful. The chain joins TRBV6-2 or TRBV6-3 to TRBJ2-5; D is unresolved. V lost 2 bases to trimming and J lost 4 bases, with 2 bases between them. The germline CDR1 and CDR2 sequences are MNHEY and SVGEGT. The CDR3 runs 11 residues. CDR3 protein: CASSYGETQYF. DNA for the CDR3: TGTGCCAGCAGTTACGGAGAGACCCAGTACTTC.

This clonotype was picked up a small number of times. A library made for alpha chains picked up this beta chain off target, so its size means little. This chain uses TRBV7-9 with TRBJ2-2, with D tentatively TRBD2 (6 bases). The CDR3 runs 15 residues. Between the trimmed V and J ends, which lost 3 bases and 2 bases, there was a span of 10 bases. Germline lookup yields CDR1 SEHNR and CDR2 FQNEAQ (reference sequence). CDR3 in DNA: TGTGCCAGCAGCTTTCCGGGGGTAAACACCGGGGAGCTGTTTTTT. Protein sequence: CASSFPGVNTGELFF.

Only a few counts were recorded for this clonotype. This beta chain represents an off-target read in a library built for alpha chains; its size is of limited meaning. The V and J genes are TRBV6-1 and TRBJ2-7, with D perhaps matching TRBD2 (5 bases). With 6 bases removed from V and 6 bases from J, the gap between germline ends came to 18 bases. Per the germline V gene, CDR1 is MNHNS and CDR2 is SASEGT. The CDR3 extends over 14 amino acids. CDR3 sequence: CASSQSRGSGEQYF. The DNA for the CDR3 is TGTGCCAGCAGCCAAAGCCGGGGATCGGGCGAGCAGTACTTC.

This clonotype was picked up many times. Found in a library prepared for alpha chains, this beta chain is an off-target read, and its abundance has little meaning. This chain connects TRBV7-2 to TRBJ2-5; D remains unclear. The V end lost 5 bases, the J end lost 5 bases, and 12 bases lay between the germline ends. Germline lookup yields CDR1 SGHTA and CDR2 FQGNSA. This CDR3 comprises 13 residues. The CDR3 DNA follows: TGTGCCAGCAGCCCAAGTAGGGTCGAGACCCAGTACTTC. It is translated as CASSPSRVETQYF.

About this clonotype: Because this beta chain is a stray read in a library intended to capture alpha chains, its abundance should not be given much weight. The chain employs TRBV6-6 and TRBJ2-7; 7 bases match TRBD1. Germline V lookup: CDR1 MNHNY, CDR2 SVGAGI (reference sequence). V lost 2 bases and J lost 4; bases outside the gene matches: 17. The CDR3 is 18 residues long. CDR3 protein: CASSYKGSGPGQPYEQYF. Here the CDR3 DNA reads TGTGCCAGCAGTTACAAGGGGAGCGGTCCGGGACAGCCGTACGAGCAGTACTTC.

The table lists this clonotype with a few counts. Little can be read into the size of this beta chain, an off-target read in a library designed for alpha chains. The rearrangement uses TRBV5-5 and TRBJ1-5; TRBD1 matches 7 bases. Germline CDR1 SGHKS, CDR2 YYEKEE (reference sequence). This CDR3 comprises 15 residues. Losses at the gene ends were 4 bases for V and 4 bases for J; bases not matched to a gene: 8. The CDR3 bases are TGTGCCAGCAGCAAGCTGACAGGGCCTAATCAGCCCCAGCATTTT. As protein: CASSKLTGPNQPQHF. Supplemented by reference TRBV5-5 and TRBJ1-5, the full variable domain reads DAGVTQSPTHLIKTRGQQVTLRCSPISGHKSVSWYQQVLGQGPQFIFQYYEKEERGRGNFPDRFSARQFPNYSSELNVNALLLGDSALYLCASSKLTGPNQPQHFGDGTRLSIL.

At least ten counts were recorded for this clonotype. This beta chain is an off-target read within a library intended for alpha chains, so its frequency means little. The V gene is TRBV7-9, the J gene TRBJ1-1; possibly TRBD1 for D (6 bases). V gave up 5 bases and J gave up 7 bases, with 11 bases separating them. CDR3 length: 12 amino acids. In germline, CDR1 is SEHNR, CDR2 FQNEAQ (reference sequence). The CDR3 reads CASSATGFEAFF. CDR3 bases: TGTGCCAGCAGCGCCACAGGGTTTGAAGCTTTCTTT.

In its sample, this clonotype was seen a few times. This beta chain is an unintended read in a library built for alpha chains; its size means little. The V and J genes are TRBV12-3 or TRBV12-4 and TRBJ2-2; 15 bases are a match to TRBD2. V was clipped by 7 bases and J by 5 bases; unmatched bases: 5. The CDR3 covers 16 residues. CDR3 nucleotide sequence: TGTGCCAGCAATCGCGGACTAGCGGGGGGGACCGGGGAGCTGTTTTTT. It encodes CASNRGLAGGTGELFF.

This clonotype came up many times. This beta chain represents an off-target read in a library built for alpha chains; its size is of limited meaning. V and J are TRBV20-1 and TRBJ2-7; D uncertain. Germline V gene data show CDR1 as DFQATT and CDR2 as SNEGSKA (reference sequence). The V gene lost 0 bases and the J gene lost 7 bases, with 10 bases spanning the gap. This CDR3 is 12 amino acids long. The CDR3: CSARDRNVEQYF. In DNA, the CDR3 is TGCAGTGCTAGAGATCGGAACGTTGAGCAGTACTTC.

This clonotype was seen at least ten times. This beta chain is off target for a library built for alpha chains, so its abundance means little. The V and J genes are TRBV14 and TRBJ2-7; 9 bases line up with TRBD1. The trim removed 5 bases at V and 3 bases at J, leaving 11 bases unmatched. CDR3 size: 16 residues. The germline CDR1 and CDR2 sequences are SGHDN and FVKESK. CDR3 protein: CASSYRTGVNFYEQYF. CDR3 sequence (DNA): TGTGCCAGCAGCTACCGGACAGGGGTGAATTTCTACGAGCAGTACTTC.

By frequency in the sample, this clonotype is medium-sized. This beta chain is an off-target read within a library intended for alpha chains, so its frequency means little. CDR3 protein: CASSVDSGQGIMAEAFF. CDR3 bases: TGTGCCAGCAGCGTAGATAGTGGGCAGGGTATCATGGCTGAAGCTTTCTTT. V and J are TRBV9 and TRBJ1-1; weak D call: TRBD1 (5 bases). The V and J ends lost 0 bases and 6 bases respectively, with 21 bases between them. The germline V gene has CDR1 SGDLS and CDR2 YYNGEE. The CDR3 contains 17 residues.

As concerns this clonotype: A much bigger clone sits one base away, suggesting this may be a read error. A library made for alpha chains picked up this beta chain off target, so its size means little. The CDR3 loop reads CASSLWSTNTEAFF. The CDR3 DNA reads TGTGCCAGCAGCTTATGGTCCACGAACACTGAAGCTTTCTTT. The chain combines TRBV11-1 with TRBJ1-1; D is unresolved. Trimming took 2 bases from V and 1 from J, leaving 8 bases between them. Per germline, CDR1 SGHAT and CDR2 FQDESV (reference sequence). This CDR3 contains 14 residues.

This clonotype has a handful of counts. This beta chain lies outside the target of a library built for alpha chains; its clone size means little. The chain employs TRBV20-1 and TRBJ1-1; no firm D call. V shed 1 base and J shed 1 base, with 13 bases lying between them. The CDR3 loop spans 15 amino acids. Germline values: CDR1 DFQATT, CDR2 SNEGSKA (reference sequence). The chain's CDR3 is CSARVKAWGNTEAFF. The CDR3 coding sequence is TGCAGTGCTAGAGTAAAGGCTTGGGGGAACACTGAAGCTTTCTTT.